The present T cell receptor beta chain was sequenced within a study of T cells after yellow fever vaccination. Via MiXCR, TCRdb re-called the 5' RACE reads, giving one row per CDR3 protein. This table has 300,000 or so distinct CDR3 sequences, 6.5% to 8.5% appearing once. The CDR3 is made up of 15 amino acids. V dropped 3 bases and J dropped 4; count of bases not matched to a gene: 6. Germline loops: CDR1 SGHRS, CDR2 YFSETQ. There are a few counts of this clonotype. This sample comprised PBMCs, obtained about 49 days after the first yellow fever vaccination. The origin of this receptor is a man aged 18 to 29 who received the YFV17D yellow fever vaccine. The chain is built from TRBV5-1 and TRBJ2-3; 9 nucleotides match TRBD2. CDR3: CASSSSGLAPDTQYF. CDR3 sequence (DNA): TGCGCCAGCAGCTCCTCGGGACTAGCCCCAGATACGCAGTATTTT.